What follows are 30 T cell receptor beta chains derived from one specimen sequenced in a study of T-cell memory formation after mild COVID-19. Via MiXCR, TCRdb re-called the 5' RACE reads, giving one row per CDR3 protein. The sample has 390,000 or so distinct CDR3 sequences; approximately 15% are singletons. Specimen: PBMCs or a T cell subset sorted from them (not recorded which). The origin of the receptors is a man aged 18-30 years who had mild COVID-19 (a few samples of this study predate the infection). Cell type and time point are not known.

This clonotype was seen only a few times. The chain couples TRBV7-2 to TRBJ2-2; no clear D gene. Germline V gene sequence: CDR1 SGHTA, CDR2 FQGNSA. This CDR3 is 16 amino acids long. Trimming removed 3 bases at V and 4 bases at J, with 15 bases between. The CDR3 sequence: CASSLNAGTLTGELFF. CDR3 DNA: TGTGCCAGCAGCTTGAACGCCGGTACTCTCACCGGGGAGCTGTTTTTT.

There are a few counts of this clonotype. The chain combines TRBV6-6 with TRBJ1-1, with D maybe TRBD1 (5 bases). CDR1 is MNHNY, CDR2 SVGAGI, per germline (reference sequence). The CDR3 contains 14 residues. The V and J ends lost 6 bases and 5 bases respectively, with 16 bases between them. The CDR3 protein is CASSPDTHRTEAFF. In DNA form, the CDR3 reads TGTGCCAGCAGCCCGGACACGCATCGGACTGAAGCTTTCTTT.

CDR3 loop: CSVEDVPLTSGGYEQYF. Written as DNA, the CDR3 is TGCAGCGTTGAAGATGTCCCATTAACTAGCGGGGGATACGAGCAGTACTTC. J is TRBJ2-1 and V is TRBV29-1; 11 positions match TRBD2. The J call could be wrong; TRBJ2-7 is a better fit for the DNA end. This CDR3 has 17 residues. Per germline, CDR1 SQVTM and CDR2 ANQGSEA.

This rearrangement joins TRBV24-1 to TRBJ2-7; D ambiguous. Trimming removed 4 bases from V and 5 bases from J, with 20 bases in between. CDR1 and CDR2 from the germline V gene are KGHDR and SFDVKD. CDR3 length: 16 residues. The DNA of the CDR3 is TGTGCCACCAGTGAAGGCAGGCCGCCAAAGGTCGACGAGCAGTACTTC. It specifies CATSEGRPPKVDEQYF.

This clonotype was recorded a few times. The gene calls are TRBV7-2 and TRBJ2-1, with 9 bases lining up with TRBD2. The CDR3 covers 14 residues. Per germline, CDR1 SGHTA and CDR2 FQGNSA. V lost 2 bases to trimming and J lost 9 bases; unmatched junction nucleotides: 5. The CDR3 loop reads CASSLLAGGTEQFF. In DNA, the CDR3 is TGTGCCAGCAGCTTATTGGCGGGGGGGACTGAGCAGTTCTTC.

This clonotype was observed a few times. The chain joins TRBV20-1 to TRBJ2-3; D not resolved. Germline V gene data show CDR1 as DFQATT and CDR2 as SNEGSKA (reference sequence). With 0 bases removed from V and 2 bases from J, the gap between germline ends came to 6 bases. The CDR3 consists of 13 residues. CDR3 residues: CSARDRFTDTQYF. CDR3 sequence (DNA): TGCAGTGCTAGAGATAGGTTCACAGATACGCAGTATTTT.

The chain carries TRBV10-3 and TRBJ1-4; 8 bases line up with TRBD1. The germline V gene encodes CDR1 ENHRY and CDR2 SYGVKD. This CDR3 spans 13 amino acids. V gave up 9 bases and J gave up 5 bases; unmatched junction bases: 5. Here the CDR3 DNA reads TGTGCCATAGGACAGGGCACAAATGAAAAACTGTTTTTT. Protein: CAIGQGTNEKLFF.

This clonotype has more than one count but fewer than ten. CDR3 amino acids: CASSLLTGGGTEAFF. DNA of the CDR3: TGTGCCAGCAGTTTACTCACAGGAGGAGGCACTGAAGCTTTCTTT. The V call is TRBV12-3 or TRBV12-4, the J call TRBJ1-1, with D maybe TRBD1 (5 bases). CDR3 length equals 15 residues. V was trimmed by 2 bases and J by 4 bases, leaving 14 bases between them.

This clonotype was seen only a few times. The V gene is TRBV6-1, the J gene TRBJ1-5; D possibly corresponds to TRBD1 (5 bases). Trimming stripped 5 bases from V and 5 bases from J, with 19 bases between. Germline lookup yields CDR1 MNHNS and CDR2 SASEGT. This CDR3 region has 16 residues. The CDR3 region has the DNA TGTGCCAGCAGTCCCAACCCCGCGGACAACGATCAGCCCCAGCATTTT. Translating gives CASSPNPADNDQPQHF.

The chain's CDR3 is CASSLVLMGASGGAKTQYF. In DNA, the CDR3 is TGTGCCAGCAGCTTAGTCTTGATGGGAGCTAGCGGGGGGGCAAAGACCCAGTACTTC. The V gene is TRBV7-2, the J gene TRBJ2-5, with 12 bases fitting TRBD2. CDR1 is SGHTA and CDR2 is FQGNSA in the germline V gene. J was trimmed by 6 bases and V by 1 base; bases with no gene match: 15. This CDR3 is built from 19 residues.

The chain links TRBV12-3 or TRBV12-4 to TRBJ2-3; perhaps TRBD1 as D (5 bases). Trimming cost V 6 bases and J 6 bases, with 13 bases left between them. The CDR3 length is 13 residues. In DNA, the CDR3 is TGTGCCAGCAGGGACCAGGGTTCGGATACGCAGTATTTT. Translated: CASRDQGSDTQYF.

This chain joins TRBV10-3 and TRBJ1-1; no reliable D call. The CDR3 has 13 amino acids. From germline, CDR1 is ENHRY and CDR2 SYGVKD. V shed 2 bases and J shed 4 bases, with 8 bases lying between them. CDR3 residues: CAISERAGTEAFF. The CDR3 DNA sequence: TGTGCCATCAGTGAGCGGGCAGGCACTGAAGCTTTCTTT.

The V call is TRBV29-1, the J call TRBJ2-3; D is tentatively TRBD1 or TRBD2 (6 bases each). In germline, CDR1 is SQVTM, CDR2 ANQGSEA. Trimming stripped 7 bases from V and 1 base from J, with 9 bases between. The CDR3 is 12 residues long. CDR3 DNA sequence: TGCAGCGAGGGGGGCGGCACAGATACGCAGTATTTT. It specifies CSEGGGTDTQYF.

This clonotype occurred many times. The genes are TRBV5-1 and TRBJ1-4, with D perhaps matching TRBD1 (5 bases). V lost 2 bases and J lost 16, with 15 bases in between. The CDR3 has 12 residues. Germline lookup yields CDR1 SGHRS and CDR2 YFSETQ. The CDR3 coding sequence is TGCGCCAGCAGCTTCCGGGACCCCACACGGTTTTTT. Its translation: CASSFRDPTRFF.

The rearrangement joins TRBV10-3 to TRBJ1-5, with D uncertain. CDR3 length equals 15 residues. V lost 0 bases and J 3 bases, leaving 9 bases between the germline ends. Germline CDR1 reads ENHRY; CDR2 reads SYGVKD. The chain's CDR3 is CAISESTVPNQPQHF. The CDR3 coding sequence is TGTGCCATCAGTGAGTCGACCGTCCCCAATCAGCCCCAGCATTTT.

The chain carries TRBV2 and TRBJ2-3; D is uncertain. Between the trimmed V and J ends, which lost 8 bases and 2 bases, there was a span of 14 bases. The CDR3 length is 14 residues. Per the germline V gene, CDR1 is SNHLY and CDR2 is FYNNEI. CDR3 protein: CASSTGSFTDTQYF. The DNA of the CDR3 is TGTGCCAGCTCCACCGGTAGCTTCACAGATACGCAGTATTTT.

This clonotype was seen more than once but under ten times. This chain joins TRBV6-5 and TRBJ2-3; possibly TRBD1 for D (5 bases). Trimming took 2 bases from V and 3 from J, leaving 18 bases between them. The germline V gene encodes CDR1 MNHEY and CDR2 SVGAGI. This CDR3 is 17 amino acids long. This CDR3 is CASSYGPRGSRTDTQYF. The DNA for the CDR3 is TGTGCCAGCAGTTACGGCCCAAGGGGCTCGAGGACAGATACGCAGTATTTT.

The J gene is TRBJ2-3, the V gene TRBV28; D unresolved. The CDR3 is made up of 15 amino acids. V lost 2 bases and J lost 3, with 12 bases in between. The V gene's germline CDR1 is MDHEN and CDR2 SYDVKM. CDR3 DNA: TGTGCCAGCAGTTTACCCAGACTGAGGACAGATACGCAGTATTTT. The encoded protein is CASSLPRLRTDTQYF.

The J gene is TRBJ1-5, the V gene TRBV10-3; D unclear. The germline CDR1 and CDR2 sequences are ENHRY and SYGVKD. There are 13 residues in the CDR3. V was pared by 0 bases and J by 4 bases, with 4 bases between. CDR3 bases: TGTGCCATCAGTGAGTCCGGGAATCAGCCCCAGCATTTT. This codes for CAISESGNQPQHF.

V is TRBV5-1 and J is TRBJ2-3; D remains unclear. V lost 0 bases and J lost 1, with 15 bases in between. This CDR3 spans 17 amino acids. Germline V gene lookup returns CDR1 SGHRS and CDR2 YFSETQ. The CDR3 DNA follows: TGCGCCAGCAGCTTGGCCCTACTCGATCCCGGCACAGATACGCAGTATTTT. Translation: CASSLALLDPGTDTQYF.

The chain carries TRBV7-2 and TRBJ1-3, with D hard to call. Per germline, CDR1 SGHTA and CDR2 FQGNSA. CDR3 length equals 13 residues. The V and J ends lost 4 bases and 4 bases respectively, with 8 bases between them. CDR3 residues: CASSYLTGNTIYF. In DNA, the CDR3 is TGTGCCAGCAGCTACCTGACCGGAAACACCATATATTTT.

The sample holds a few counts of this clonotype. The chain couples TRBV29-1 to TRBJ2-1, with no clear D. With 7 bases removed from V and 4 bases from J, the gap between germline ends came to 11 bases. This CDR3 contains 12 residues. Germline CDR1 and CDR2: SQVTM and ANQGSEA. In DNA form, the CDR3 reads TGCAGCGCCTCTCCTTCGTACAATGAGCAGTTCTTC. Encoded protein: CSASPSYNEQFF.

This clonotype was recorded at least ten times. The rearrangement joins TRBV2 to TRBJ2-2; 9 bases are shared with TRBD2. The ends lost 6 bases at V and 0 bases at J; junction bases unmatched: 2. Germline assignment: CDR1 SNHLY and CDR2 FYNNEI. The CDR3 length is 15 residues. The CDR3 sequence is CASSGLASNTGELFF. Written as DNA, the CDR3 is TGTGCCAGCAGCGGACTAGCGTCGAACACCGGGGAGCTGTTTTTT.

V usage is TRBV27 and J usage is TRBJ1-5; D remains unclear. Germline V gene data show CDR1 as MNHEY and CDR2 as SMNVEV (reference sequence). V lost 5 bases, J lost 6 bases, and 11 bases lay in between. The CDR3 covers 13 residues. The CDR3 coding sequence is TGTGCCAGCAGTCTCGACGGATCTCAGCCCCAGCATTTT. Translated: CASSLDGSQPQHF.

This chain links TRBV4-3 with TRBJ1-2, with D possibly TRBD1 on 6 matching bases. This CDR3 has 14 amino acids. The V gene lost 0 bases and the J gene lost 8 bases, with 13 bases spanning the gap. Germline V gene data show CDR1 as LGHNA and CDR2 as YSLEER. As DNA, the CDR3 is TGCGCCAGCAGCCAAGAGCGGGGGGCGCGGGGCTACACCTTC. Amino acids: CASSQERGARGYTF.

This clonotype was observed a handful of times. The V and J genes are TRBV4-1 and TRBJ2-7; D might be TRBD1 (5 bases). Germline values: CDR1 MGHRA, CDR2 YSYEKL. The CDR3 sequence is 15 residues long. V was trimmed by 3 bases and J by 4 bases, leaving 16 bases between them. CDR3 nucleotides: TGCGCCAGCAGCCAGATGGGTAGGGGAAGGTACGAGCAGTACTTC. The encoded protein is CASSQMGRGRYEQYF.

This clonotype turned up a few times. The CDR3, as DNA: TGTGCCAGCAGCCAAGAGGGACTACGCACAGATACGCAGTATTTT. Protein product: CASSQEGLRTDTQYF. J is TRBJ2-3 and V is TRBV3-1, with 7 bases aligning to TRBD2. Germline V CDR1 and CDR2: LGHDT, YNNKEL (reference sequence). Unmatched junction bases numbered 1, after V lost 0 bases and J lost 1 base. CDR3 size: 15 residues.

The sample holds a few counts of this clonotype. The J gene is TRBJ2-2, the V gene TRBV12-3 or TRBV12-4; 7 positions match TRBD1. The length of the CDR3 is 16 residues. J gave up 5 bases and V 3 bases, and 9 bases lay outside the gene matches. For the CDR3, the DNA is TGTGCCAGCAGTTTCTCTATACAGGGGAGTACCGGGGAGCTGTTTTTT. Its translation: CASSFSIQGSTGELFF.

V is TRBV4-2 and J is TRBJ2-5; 7 bases agree with TRBD2. Germline trimming cut 6 bases from V and 2 bases from J; bases unmatched to any gene: 12. CDR3 size: 16 residues. CDR1 is LGHNA and CDR2 is YNFKEQ in the germline V gene. CDR3 amino acids: CASSSAGGGVQETQYF. CDR3 nucleotide sequence: TGTGCCAGCAGTTCCGCTGGGGGGGGGGTGCAAGAGACCCAGTACTTC.

This clonotype was seen more than once but under ten times. The V call is TRBV7-2, the J call TRBJ1-6, with D possibly matching TRBD1 (6 bases). CDR3 length equals 15 residues. Deletions cut 4 bases from V and 6 bases from J, with 13 bases between. Germline-derived CDR1 and CDR2 are SGHTA and FQGNSA. The CDR3 nucleotides read TGTGCCAGCAGCTCCCAGGGGCAGGGTAATTCACCCCTCCACTTT. Amino acid sequence: CASSSQGQGNSPLHF.